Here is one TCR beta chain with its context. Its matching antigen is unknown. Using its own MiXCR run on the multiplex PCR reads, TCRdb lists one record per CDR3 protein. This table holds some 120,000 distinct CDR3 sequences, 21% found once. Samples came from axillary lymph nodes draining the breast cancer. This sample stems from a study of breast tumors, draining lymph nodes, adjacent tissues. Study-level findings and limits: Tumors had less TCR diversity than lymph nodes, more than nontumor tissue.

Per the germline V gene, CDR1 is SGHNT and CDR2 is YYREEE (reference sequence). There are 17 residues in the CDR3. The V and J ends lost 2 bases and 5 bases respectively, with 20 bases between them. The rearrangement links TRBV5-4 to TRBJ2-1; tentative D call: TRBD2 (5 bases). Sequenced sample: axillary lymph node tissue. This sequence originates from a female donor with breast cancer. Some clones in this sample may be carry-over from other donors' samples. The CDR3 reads CASSFVGSGPFHNEQFF. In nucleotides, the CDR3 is TGTGCCAGCAGCTTTGTAGGGAGCGGACCCTTCCACAATGAGCAGTTCTTC.